Sequencing of this TCR beta chain was carried out in a study of technical replicates of blood from several donors. Assay: immunoSEQ multiplex PCR; the TCRdb copy retains only in-frame clones and omits some. The sample holds about 74,000 clones, roughly 94% seen once. Germline CDR1 MNHEY, CDR2 SVGAGI. V lost 2 bases to trimming and J lost 4 bases, with 18 bases between them. The CDR3 extends over 16 amino acids. This receptor was obtained from a human donor in good health. V and J are TRBV6-5 and TRBJ2-7; D call uncertain. The sequenced sample consisted of T cells isolated from PBMCs. The DNA for the CDR3 is TGTGCCAGCAGTTACAACCCTGAAGCGTTCGGGTACGAGCAGTACTTC. Translation: CASSYNPEAFGYEQYF.